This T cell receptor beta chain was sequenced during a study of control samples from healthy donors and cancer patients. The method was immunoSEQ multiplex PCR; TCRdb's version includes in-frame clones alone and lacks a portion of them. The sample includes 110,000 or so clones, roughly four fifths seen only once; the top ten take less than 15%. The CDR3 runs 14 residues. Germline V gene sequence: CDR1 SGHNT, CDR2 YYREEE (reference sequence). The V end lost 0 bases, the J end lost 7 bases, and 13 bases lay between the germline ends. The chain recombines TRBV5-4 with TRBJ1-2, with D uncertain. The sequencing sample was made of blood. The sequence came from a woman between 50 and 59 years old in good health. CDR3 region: CASSLGTTRGGYTF. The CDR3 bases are TGTGCCAGCAGCTTGGGGACCACTCGGGGTGGCTACACCTTC.